This T cell receptor beta chain comes out of a study of cytomegalovirus exposure and HLA in healthy donors. This CDR3 region has 15 residues. The V segment lost 1 base and the J segment 4 bases; nucleotides outside the gene matches: 4. Germline V gene sequence: CDR1 MGHRA, CDR2 YSYEKL. Assay: immunoSEQ multiplex PCR; the TCRdb copy retains only in-frame clones and omits some. This table has over 200,000 clones, 88% appearing once. Findings and caveats of the study: It was found in a later analysis that first-cohort TCR clusters tended to co-occur in the 120 validation repertoires. The authors listed roughly 150 TCR beta chains as cytomegalovirus-associated.

In the case of this clone: What it binds is not known.

The source material was PBMCs. V and J are TRBV4-1 and TRBJ2-1; 7 nucleotides agree with TRBD2. This TCR derives from a woman aged 18-29 years in good health and CMV-seronegative. The CDR3 nucleotides read TGCGCCAGCAGCCAAGTCGTGCGGGAGTACAATGAGCAGTTCTTC. Translating gives CASSQVVREYNEQFF.